These 5 T cell receptor beta chains were all obtained from the same sample, sequenced in a study of T-cell reconstitution after alpha-beta-depleted transplantation in children. It was with unique molecular identifiers that the TCRbeta library was prepared. TCRdb re-derived calls from the PCR reads in MiXCR, one entry per CDR3 protein. The sample lists approximately 340,000 distinct CDR3 sequences, around 10% seen once, with around 2.3% in the top ten. Material: PBMCs from the stem cell graft donor, obtained from the stem cell graft. The receptors shown here come from a human donor who donated a stem cell graft to a child with acute lymphoblastic leukemia.

This clonotype occurred a few times. The V call is TRBV7-8, the J call TRBJ1-6; 10 nucleotides agree with TRBD1. The CDR3 has 15 residues. V lost 3 bases and J lost 6; bases outside the gene matches: 2. From germline, CDR1 is SGHVS and CDR2 FQNEAQ. The DNA of the CDR3 is TGTGCCAGCAGCTTCCGGACAGGGGGTAATTCACCCCTCCACTTT. Residues: CASSFRTGGNSPLHF.

The V and J genes are TRBV4-1 and TRBJ1-5; D call uncertain. CDR3 length: 13 residues. V lost 1 base and J 8 bases, leaving 9 bases between the germline ends. CDR1 is MGHRA and CDR2 is YSYEKL in the germline V gene. The DNA of the CDR3 is TGCGCCAGCAGCCAAGTCTTGATCGAGCCCCAGCATTTT. It codes for CASSQVLIEPQHF.

This clonotype was counted many times. The CDR3 loop is CASSLRDSGNEQFF. CDR3 in DNA: TGCGCCAGCAGCCTCCGGGACAGTGGCAATGAGCAGTTCTTC. The genes are TRBV4-1 and TRBJ2-1, with 7 bases identical to TRBD1. The CDR3 spans 14 residues. With 4 bases clipped from V and 6 bases from J, the junction kept 6 bases outside the gene matches. Looked up from germline, CDR1 is MGHRA and CDR2 is YSYEKL.

This clonotype has just a few counts. The chain recombines TRBV27 with TRBJ1-2, with D possibly being TRBD1 (6 bases). The CDR3 runs to 15 residues. V lost 4 bases to trimming and J lost 3 bases, with 15 bases between them. Germline V lookup: CDR1 MNHEY, CDR2 SMNVEV (reference sequence). The CDR3 protein is CASSSLDRPYYGYTF. CDR3 nucleotide sequence: TGTGCCAGCAGTTCCCTGGACAGACCCTACTATGGCTACACCTTC.

The genes are TRBV2 and TRBJ2-7, with D possibly being TRBD2 (5 bases). This CDR3 contains 13 residues. The V gene's germline CDR1 is SNHLY and CDR2 FYNNEI. Between the trimmed V and J ends, which lost 6 bases and 3 bases, there was a span of 12 bases. The CDR3: CASSPRGLYEQYF. The CDR3 DNA reads TGTGCCAGCAGCCCTCGAGGGCTCTACGAGCAGTACTTC.